This T cell receptor beta chain was identified in a study of shared clonotypes between healthy human individuals. Findings and caveats of the study: Large depth notwithstanding, sorted-subset sequencing proved incomplete by rarefaction.

The CDR3 loop spans 14 amino acids. V was shortened by 0 bases and J by 1 base, with 5 bases between the two germline ends. The germline V gene encodes CDR1 SGHTA and CDR2 FQGTGA. The assay was run at deep level. Generated by immunoSEQ multiplex PCR, the TCRdb table keeps only in-frame clones and is missing some. The sample includes roughly 2.2 million clones, about nine tenths of them seen just once. Investigators divided CD4+ cells into CD45RA+ naive and CD45RA-negative memory subsets. About this clone: Antigen specificity is unknown.

The V and J genes are TRBV7-3 and TRBJ2-3; D is undetermined. The sequence was collected from a man younger than 35 in good health. Some clones in this sample may be carry-over from other donors' samples. The material sequenced was naive CD4+ T cells from PBMCs. Subset described: CD45RA+ positively selected. CDR3 nucleotides: TGTGCCAGCAGCTTAACTCCCGGCACAGATACGCAGTATTTT. Translating gives CASSLTPGTDTQYF.